The 8 T cell receptor beta chains below come from one sample, sequenced in a study of blood T cell repertoires in COVID-19. Using immunoSEQ multiplex PCR, the repertoire was profiled, and TCRdb retains in-frame clones only, with some absent. Among roughly 48,000 clones listed, about 88% were seen once. Sequencing was done on a sample of peripheral blood. The origin of the receptors is a human donor in a cohort sampled during active COVID-19.

This chain connects TRBV3-1 (or the pseudogene TRBV3-2) to TRBJ2-7, with 7 bases that match TRBD1. This CDR3 comprises 15 residues. The trim removed 3 bases at V and 2 bases at J, leaving 7 bases unmatched. Germline assignment: CDR1 LGHDT and CDR2 YNNKEL (reference sequence). The CDR3 sequence is CASSHFSTGPYEQYF. CDR3 DNA: TGTGCCAGCAGCCACTTCTCGACAGGGCCCTACGAGCAGTACTTC.

This rearrangement joins TRBV7-8 to TRBJ2-1; TRBD1 might be the D (6 bases). This CDR3 is 14 amino acids long. V gave up 3 bases and J gave up 7 bases, with 13 bases separating them. Germline CDR1 SGHVS, CDR2 FQNEAQ. The CDR3 region is CASSFVGHPNEQFF. The CDR3 nucleotides are TGTGCCAGCAGCTTTGTGGGACACCCTAATGAGCAGTTCTTC. The whole variable domain, filled in from reference TRBV7-8 and TRBJ2-1, reads GAGVSQSPRYKVAKRGQDVALRCDPISGHVSLFWYQQALGQGPEFLTYFQNEAQLDKSGLPSDRFFAERPEGSVSTLKIQRTQQEDSAVYLCASSFVGHPNEQFFGPGTRLTVL.

The chain links TRBV25-1 to TRBJ1-2; 11 positions agree with TRBD1. The CDR3 is made up of 15 amino acids. CDR1 MGHDK and CDR2 SYGVNS come from the germline V gene. Trimming took 6 bases from V and 8 from J; bases not matched to a gene: 11. CDR3 region: CASSRTGGDSGGYTF. CDR3 in DNA: TGTGCCAGCAGCCGGACAGGGGGCGACTCGGGGGGCTACACCTTC.

V is TRBV4-3 and J is TRBJ1-2; 9 bases map to TRBD1. With V trimmed by 3 bases and J by 2 bases, 4 bases remained unmatched. The CDR3 spans 15 residues. Germline assignment: CDR1 LGHNA and CDR2 YSLEER. CDR3: CASSHAGTGNYGYTF. In DNA form, the CDR3 reads TGCGCCAGCAGCCATGCCGGGACAGGGAACTATGGCTACACCTTC.

This clone was found once. The J gene is TRBJ2-5, the V gene TRBV11-1; 9 bases align to TRBD1. The V gene's germline CDR1 is SGHAT and CDR2 FQDESV (reference sequence). The CDR3 is 17 amino acids. The V segment lost 0 bases and the J segment 5 bases; nucleotides outside the gene matches: 10. CDR3 in DNA: TGTGCCAGCAGCTTAGCGCCGGGACAGGGTCCCGCCGAGACCCAGTACTTC. It yields the protein CASSLAPGQGPAETQYF. Full variable domain (rest looked up from reference TRBV11-1 and TRBJ2-5): EAEVAQSPRYKITEKSQAVAFWCDPISGHATLYWYRQILGQGPELLVQFQDESVVDDSQLPKDRFSAERLKGVDSTLKIQPAELGDSAMYLCASSLAPGQGPAETQYFGPGTRLLVL.

This chain joins TRBV6-2 or TRBV6-3 and TRBJ1-2, with D hard to call. Trimming cost V 2 bases and J 4 bases, with 11 bases left between them. Germline V CDR1 and CDR2: MNHEY, SVGEGT. This CDR3 comprises 14 residues. The CDR3 coding sequence is TGTGCCAGCAGTTACGTCGCGGTTGGCTATGGCTACACCTTC. This gives the protein CASSYVAVGYGYTF.

The V gene is TRBV6-5, the J gene TRBJ1-1; the D gene is possibly TRBD1 (5 bases). The germline V and J ends were trimmed by 11 bases and 0 bases, with 10 bases remaining between them. The CDR3 is made up of 12 amino acids. Germline CDR1 and CDR2: MNHEY and SVGAGI. The CDR3 sequence is CAGKTVNTEAFF. In DNA form, the CDR3 reads TGTGCCGGAAAGACAGTGAACACTGAAGCTTTCTTT.

V is TRBV27 and J is TRBJ2-7; TRBD1 is a possible D gene (5 bases). Germline CDR1 MNHEY, CDR2 SMNVEV (reference sequence). V gave up 6 bases and J gave up 2 bases, with 20 bases separating them. This CDR3 spans 16 amino acids. CDR3 nucleotides: TGTGCCAGCAGACTAACCTCGTACAGGTACCCCTACGAGCAGTACTTC. This encodes CASRLTSYRYPYEQYF.